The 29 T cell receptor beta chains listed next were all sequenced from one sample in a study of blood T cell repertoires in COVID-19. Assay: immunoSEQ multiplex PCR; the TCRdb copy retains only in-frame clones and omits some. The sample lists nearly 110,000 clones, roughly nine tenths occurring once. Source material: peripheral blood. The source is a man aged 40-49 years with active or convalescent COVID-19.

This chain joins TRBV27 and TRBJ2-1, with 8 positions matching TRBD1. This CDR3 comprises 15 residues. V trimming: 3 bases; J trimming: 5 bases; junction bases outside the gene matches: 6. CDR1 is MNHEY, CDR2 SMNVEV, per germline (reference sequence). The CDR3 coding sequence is TGTGCCAGCAGTTTCTGGCCAGGGGGCCACAATGAGCAGTTCTTC. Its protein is CASSFWPGGHNEQFF.

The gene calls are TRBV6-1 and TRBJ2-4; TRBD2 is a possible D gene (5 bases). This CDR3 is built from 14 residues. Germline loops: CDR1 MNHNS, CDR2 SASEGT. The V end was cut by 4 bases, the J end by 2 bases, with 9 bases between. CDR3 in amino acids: CASSGGGSKNIQYF. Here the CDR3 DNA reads TGTGCCAGCAGTGGAGGCGGGTCCAAAAACATTCAGTACTTC.

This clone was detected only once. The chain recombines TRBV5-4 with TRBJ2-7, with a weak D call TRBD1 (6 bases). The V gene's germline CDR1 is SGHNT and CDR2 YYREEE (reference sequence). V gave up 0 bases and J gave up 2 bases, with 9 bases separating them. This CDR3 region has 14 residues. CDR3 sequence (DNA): TGTGCCAGCAGCTTGGGGGACACCACCTACGAGCAGTACTTC. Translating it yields CASSLGDTTYEQYF.

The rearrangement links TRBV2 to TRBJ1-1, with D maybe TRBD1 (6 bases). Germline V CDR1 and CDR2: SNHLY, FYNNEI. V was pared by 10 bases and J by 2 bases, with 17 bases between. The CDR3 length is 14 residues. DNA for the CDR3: TGTGCCATCCGAAAAGAGACAGGAAACACTGAAGCTTTCTTT. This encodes CAIRKETGNTEAFF.

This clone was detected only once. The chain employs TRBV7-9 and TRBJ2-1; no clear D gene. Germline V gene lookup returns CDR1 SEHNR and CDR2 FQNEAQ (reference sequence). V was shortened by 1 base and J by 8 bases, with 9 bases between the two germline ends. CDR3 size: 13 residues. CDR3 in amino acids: CASSLGGNYEQFF. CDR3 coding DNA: TGTGCCAGCAGCTTAGGTGGTAACTATGAGCAGTTCTTC.

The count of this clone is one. The CDR3 loop reads CAWSVQYTIAFF. The CDR3 DNA follows: TGTGCCTGGAGTGTACAGTATACCATAGCTTTCTTT. The rearrangement joins TRBV30 to TRBJ1-1; D gene unclear. Between the trimmed V and J ends, which lost 0 bases and 10 bases, there was a span of 12 bases. Germline lookup yields CDR1 GTSNPN and CDR2 SVGIG (reference sequence). The CDR3 is 12 residues long. Combining the CDR3 with reference TRBV30 and TRBJ1-1 gives the whole variable domain SQTIHQWPATLVQPVGSPLSLECTVEGTSNPNLYWYRQAAGRGLQLLFYSVGIGQISSEVPQNLSASRPQDRQFILSSKKLLLSDSGFYLCAWSVQYTIAFFGQGTRLTVV.

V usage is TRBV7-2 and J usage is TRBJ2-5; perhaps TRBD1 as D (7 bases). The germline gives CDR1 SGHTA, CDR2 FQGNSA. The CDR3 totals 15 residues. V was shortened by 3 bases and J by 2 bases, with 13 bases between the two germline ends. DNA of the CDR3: TGTGCCAGCAGCTTGCCCCAGGGGGGACAAGAGACCCAGTACTTC. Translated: CASSLPQGGQETQYF.

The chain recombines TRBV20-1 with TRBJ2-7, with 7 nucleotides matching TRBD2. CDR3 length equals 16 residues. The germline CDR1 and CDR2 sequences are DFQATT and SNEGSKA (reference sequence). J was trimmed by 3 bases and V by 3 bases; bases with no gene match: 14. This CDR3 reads CSASGVRAGEGYEQYF. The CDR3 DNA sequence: TGCAGTGCTAGTGGGGTTCGGGCGGGAGAAGGCTACGAGCAGTACTTC.

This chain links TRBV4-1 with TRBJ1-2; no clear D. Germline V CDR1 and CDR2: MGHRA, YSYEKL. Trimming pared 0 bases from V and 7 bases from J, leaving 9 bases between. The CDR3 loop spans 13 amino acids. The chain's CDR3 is CASSQDGAVGYTF. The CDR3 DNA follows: TGCGCCAGCAGCCAAGATGGTGCGGTTGGCTACACCTTC.

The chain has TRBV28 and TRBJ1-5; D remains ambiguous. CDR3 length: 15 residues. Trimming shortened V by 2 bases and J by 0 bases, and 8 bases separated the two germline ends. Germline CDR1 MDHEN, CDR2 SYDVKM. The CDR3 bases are TGTGCCAGCAGTTTACCGGAGAGTAGCAATCAGCCCCAGCATTTT. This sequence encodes CASSLPESSNQPQHF.

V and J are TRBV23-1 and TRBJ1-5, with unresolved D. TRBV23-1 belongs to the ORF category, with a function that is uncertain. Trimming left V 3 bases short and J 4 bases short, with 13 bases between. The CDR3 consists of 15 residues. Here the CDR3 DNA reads TGCGCCAGCAGTCAGAGAGGGTTCCCAAATCAGCCCCAGCATTTT. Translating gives CASSQRGFPNQPQHF.

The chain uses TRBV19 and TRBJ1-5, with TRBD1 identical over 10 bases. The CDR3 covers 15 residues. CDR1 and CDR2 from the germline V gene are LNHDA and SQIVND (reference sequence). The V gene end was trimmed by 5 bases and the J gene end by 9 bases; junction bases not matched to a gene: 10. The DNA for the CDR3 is TGTGCCAGTAGTCCCGGGACAGGGGAGTTCGGGCCCCAGCATTTT. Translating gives CASSPGTGEFGPQHF.

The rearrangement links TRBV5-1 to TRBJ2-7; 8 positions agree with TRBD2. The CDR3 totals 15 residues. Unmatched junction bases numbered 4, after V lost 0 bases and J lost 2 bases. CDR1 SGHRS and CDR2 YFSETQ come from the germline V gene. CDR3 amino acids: CASSLAGGAAYEQYF. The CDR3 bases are TGCGCCAGCAGCTTGGCCGGGGGGGCCGCCTACGAGCAGTACTTC.

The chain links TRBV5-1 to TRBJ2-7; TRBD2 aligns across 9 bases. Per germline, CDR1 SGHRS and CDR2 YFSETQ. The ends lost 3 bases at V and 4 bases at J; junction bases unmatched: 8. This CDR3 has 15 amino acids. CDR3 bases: TGCGCCAGCAGCTCTGGGGGTAGCGGGAGATACGAGCAGTACTTC. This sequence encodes CASSSGGSGRYEQYF.

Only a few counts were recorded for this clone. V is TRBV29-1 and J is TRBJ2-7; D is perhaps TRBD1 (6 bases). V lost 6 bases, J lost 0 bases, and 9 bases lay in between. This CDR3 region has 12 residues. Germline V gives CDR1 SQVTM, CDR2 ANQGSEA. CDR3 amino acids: CSVADSSYEQYF. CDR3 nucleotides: TGCAGCGTAGCGGACAGCTCCTACGAGCAGTACTTC.

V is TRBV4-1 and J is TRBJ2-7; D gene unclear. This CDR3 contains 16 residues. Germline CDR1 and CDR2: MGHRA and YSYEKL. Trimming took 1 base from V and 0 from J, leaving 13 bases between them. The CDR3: CASSQAESAYSYEQYF. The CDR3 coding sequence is TGCGCCAGCAGCCAAGCTGAGAGCGCCTACTCCTACGAGCAGTACTTC.

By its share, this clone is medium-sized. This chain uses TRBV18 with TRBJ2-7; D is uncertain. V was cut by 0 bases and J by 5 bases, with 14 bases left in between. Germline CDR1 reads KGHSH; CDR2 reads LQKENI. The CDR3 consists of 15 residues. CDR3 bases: TGTGCCAGCTCACCACCTACGGCGAGCGCCAACGAGCAGTACTTC. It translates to CASSPPTASANEQYF.

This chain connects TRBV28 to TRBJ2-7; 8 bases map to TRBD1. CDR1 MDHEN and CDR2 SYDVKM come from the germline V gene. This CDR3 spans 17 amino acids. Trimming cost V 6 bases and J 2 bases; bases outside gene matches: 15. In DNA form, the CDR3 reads TGTGCCAGCAGCTCCCCCCAGGGGGCTTACTCCACCTACGAGCAGTACTTC. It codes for CASSSPQGAYSTYEQYF.

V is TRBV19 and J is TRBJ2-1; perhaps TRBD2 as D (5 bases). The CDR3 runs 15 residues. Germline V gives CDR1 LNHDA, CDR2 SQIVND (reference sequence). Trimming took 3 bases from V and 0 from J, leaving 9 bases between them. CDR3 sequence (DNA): TGTGCCAGTAGTATCGCGGGCAGCTCCTACAATGAGCAGTTCTTC. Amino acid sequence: CASSIAGSSYNEQFF.

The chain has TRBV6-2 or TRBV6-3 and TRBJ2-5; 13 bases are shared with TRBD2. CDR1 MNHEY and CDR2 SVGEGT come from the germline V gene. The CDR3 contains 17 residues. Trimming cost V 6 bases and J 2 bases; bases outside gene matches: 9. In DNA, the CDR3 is TGTGCCAGCAGCCCACGTCGGACTAGCGGGAGTCAAGAGACCCAGTACTTC. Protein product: CASSPRRTSGSQETQYF.

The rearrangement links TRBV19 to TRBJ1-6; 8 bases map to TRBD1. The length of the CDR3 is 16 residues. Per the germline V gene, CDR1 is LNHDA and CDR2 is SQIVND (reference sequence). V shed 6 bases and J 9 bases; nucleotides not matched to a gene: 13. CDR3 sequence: CASSTLRSGGLSPLHF. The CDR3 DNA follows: TGTGCCAGTAGCACCCTCCGCTCAGGGGGCCTTTCACCCCTCCACTTT.

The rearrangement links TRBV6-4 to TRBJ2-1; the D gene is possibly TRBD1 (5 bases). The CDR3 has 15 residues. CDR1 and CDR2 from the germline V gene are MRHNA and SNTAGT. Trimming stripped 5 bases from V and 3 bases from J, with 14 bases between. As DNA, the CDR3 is TGTGCCAGCAGTCCCCAAGGGGCTCTCTACAATGAGCAGTTCTTC. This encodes CASSPQGALYNEQFF.

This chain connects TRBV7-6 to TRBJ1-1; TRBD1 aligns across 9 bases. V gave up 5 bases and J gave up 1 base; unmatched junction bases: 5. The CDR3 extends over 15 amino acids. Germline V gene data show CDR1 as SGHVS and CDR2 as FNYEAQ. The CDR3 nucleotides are TGTGCCAGCAGCCCGGGACAGGGAACGAACACTGAAGCTTTCTTT. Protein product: CASSPGQGTNTEAFF.

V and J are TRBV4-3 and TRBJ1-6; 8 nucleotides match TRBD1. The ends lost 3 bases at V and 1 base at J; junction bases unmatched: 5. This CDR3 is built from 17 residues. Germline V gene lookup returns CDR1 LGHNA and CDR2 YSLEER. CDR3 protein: CASSQGTGGSYNSPLHF. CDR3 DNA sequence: TGCGCCAGCAGCCAGGGAACAGGGGGATCCTATAATTCACCCCTCCACTTT.

The CDR3 coding sequence is TGTGCCAGCAGTTCGCCGTACAGGGCGGCCTATGGCTACACCTTC. Protein product: CASSSPYRAAYGYTF. This chain uses TRBV28 with TRBJ1-2; D perhaps matches TRBD1 (6 bases). The CDR3 has 15 residues. Looked up from germline, CDR1 is MDHEN and CDR2 is SYDVKM. V lost 4 bases and J 4 bases, leaving 16 bases between the germline ends.

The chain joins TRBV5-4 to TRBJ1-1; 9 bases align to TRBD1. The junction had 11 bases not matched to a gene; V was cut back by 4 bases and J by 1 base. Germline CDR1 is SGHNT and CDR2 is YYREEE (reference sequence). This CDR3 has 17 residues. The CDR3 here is CASSRVPGQGANTEAFF. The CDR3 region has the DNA TGTGCCAGCAGCCGAGTCCCGGGACAGGGCGCGAACACTGAAGCTTTCTTT.

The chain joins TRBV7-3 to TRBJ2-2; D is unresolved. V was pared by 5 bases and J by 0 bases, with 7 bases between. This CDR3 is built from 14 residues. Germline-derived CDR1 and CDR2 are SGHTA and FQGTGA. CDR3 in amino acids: CASSQNSNTGELFF. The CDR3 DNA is TGTGCCAGCAGCCAGAATTCGAACACCGGGGAGCTGTTTTTT.

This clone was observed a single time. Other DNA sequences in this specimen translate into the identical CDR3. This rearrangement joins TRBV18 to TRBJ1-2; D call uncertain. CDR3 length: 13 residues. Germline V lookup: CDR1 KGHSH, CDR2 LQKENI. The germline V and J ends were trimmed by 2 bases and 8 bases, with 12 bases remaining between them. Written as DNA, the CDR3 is TGTGCCAGCTCACCAATTCCTGGAGGAGGCTACACCTTC. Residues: CASSPIPGGGYTF.

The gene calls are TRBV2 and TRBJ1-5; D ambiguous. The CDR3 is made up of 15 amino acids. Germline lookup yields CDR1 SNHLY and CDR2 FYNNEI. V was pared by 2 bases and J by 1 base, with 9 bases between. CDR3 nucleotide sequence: TGTGCCAGCAGTGAATTTGCACAGAGCAATCAGCCCCAGCATTTT. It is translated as CASSEFAQSNQPQHF.